This TCR beta chain appears in the sequencing data of a study of T cells in localized non-small cell lung cancer. This clone was seen only once. Its specificity is not known. Notes on the study in general: Highest T cell clonality was seen in uninvolved adjacent lung, surpassing that measured in tumor. Because sequencing included only one region (of the tumor), heterogeneity remains possible.

V lost 1 base to trimming and J lost 12 bases; unmatched junction nucleotides: 6. In germline, CDR1 is SQVTM, CDR2 ANQGSEA. This CDR3 spans 13 amino acids. Assay: immunoSEQ multiplex PCR; the TCRdb copy retains only in-frame clones and omits some. The data show roughly 50,000 clones, about four fifths seen once. The receptor comes from a female donor older than 55 with stage II squamous cell lung carcinoma. The gene calls are TRBV29-1 and TRBJ1-3, with 10 bases lining up with TRBD1. The input for sequencing was peripheral blood, taken before any cancer treatment. The CDR3 nucleotides are TGCAGCGTTGAAGGGACAGGGGGTTTTGGCATATATTTT. Translated: CSVEGTGGFGIYF.